These 31 T cell receptor beta chains share one sample of origin, sequenced in a study of blood T cell repertoires in COVID-19. Produced via immunoSEQ multiplex PCR; TCRdb's table is partial and in-frame only. The table has about 88,000 clones, roughly 90% seen once. Specimen: peripheral blood. Receptors originate from a male donor with acute or convalescent COVID-19.

This clone has only a few counts. The chain is built from TRBV9 and TRBJ1-6, with D maybe TRBD1 (6 bases). Per germline, CDR1 SGDLS and CDR2 YYNGEE. The CDR3 runs 15 residues. V was shortened by 3 bases and J by 4 bases, with 11 bases between the two germline ends. The CDR3, as DNA: TGTGCCAGCAGCGGCCGGGACAAGTATAATTCACCCCTCCACTTT. Its protein product is CASSGRDKYNSPLHF.

This chain links TRBV6-1 with TRBJ1-5; the D gene is possibly TRBD1 (6 bases). The germline gives CDR1 MNHNS, CDR2 SASEGT. Between the trimmed V and J ends, which lost 3 bases and 4 bases, there was a span of 13 bases. The length of the CDR3 is 15 residues. CDR3 sequence (DNA): TGTGCCAGCAGTGAGGACAGATGGGGGAATCAGCCCCAGCATTTT. Its translation is CASSEDRWGNQPQHF.

This chain uses TRBV12-3 or TRBV12-4 with TRBJ1-1; 7 nucleotides agree with TRBD1. The junction had 8 bases not matched to a gene; V was cut back by 8 bases and J by 5 bases. CDR3 length equals 13 residues. The CDR3 here is CASQVTGRTEAFF. In nucleotides, the CDR3 is TGTGCCAGCCAAGTGACAGGGCGTACTGAAGCTTTCTTT.

The J gene is TRBJ2-1, the V gene TRBV5-1, with 9 nucleotides matching TRBD2. Germline trimming cut 0 bases from V and 7 bases from J; bases unmatched to any gene: 17. This CDR3 is built from 19 residues. Germline assignment: CDR1 SGHRS and CDR2 YFSETQ. The CDR3 nucleotides read TGCGCCAGCAGCTTGGAGGGCGGCCGGGGGAGCGGGGGGCTAAATGAGCAGTTCTTC. Translated: CASSLEGGRGSGGLNEQFF.

This clone was detected a few times. This chain connects TRBV5-5 to TRBJ1-6; no clear D. This CDR3 contains 14 residues. CDR1 SGHKS and CDR2 YYEKEE come from the germline V gene (reference sequence). V was shortened by 5 bases and J by 9 bases, with 15 bases between the two germline ends. The CDR3 region has the DNA TGTGCCAGCAGTTCCGGTCCTCCGGGTTCACCCCTCCACTTT. Translating gives CASSSGPPGSPLHF.

This clone was counted once. J is TRBJ1-1 and V is TRBV5-4; possible D gene TRBD1, 6 bases. The CDR3 has 15 residues. Trimming left V 4 bases short and J 1 base short, with 14 bases between. CDR1 SGHNT and CDR2 YYREEE come from the germline V gene (reference sequence). The CDR3 coding sequence is TGTGCCAGCAGCCTGCAGGGGTCTTCGAACACTGAAGCTTTCTTT. Encoded protein: CASSLQGSSNTEAFF.

V and J are TRBV29-1 and TRBJ1-3, with unresolved D. Germline loops: CDR1 SQVTM, CDR2 ANQGSEA. V lost 4 bases and J 4 bases, leaving 8 bases between the germline ends. CDR3 length: 12 amino acids. CDR3 sequence reads: CSVAREGNTIYF. Written as DNA, the CDR3 is TGCAGCGTTGCACGGGAAGGAAACACCATATATTTT.

CDR3 bases: TGTGCCAGCAGCCTGGGGTTAATACAGATGGCAATTCAGCCCCAGCATTTT. Translating gives CASSLGLIQMAIQPQHF. V gene TRBV5-8 combines with J gene TRBJ1-5; D is unresolved. This CDR3 has 17 amino acids. Trimming took off 4 bases at V and 6 bases at J, with 23 bases between the two ends. Germline loops: CDR1 SGHTS, CDR2 YDEGEE.

This rearrangement joins TRBV7-9 to TRBJ1-6; a weak D match, TRBD1 (6 bases). The V gene's germline CDR1 is SEHNR and CDR2 FQNEAQ (reference sequence). This CDR3 is 14 amino acids long. Trimming shortened V by 5 bases and J by 8 bases, and 13 bases separated the two germline ends. CDR3 DNA: TGTGCCAGCAGCCCCGGGACAAGGGATTCACCCCTCCACTTT. Its translation: CASSPGTRDSPLHF.

The chain is built from TRBV7-9 and TRBJ1-6; D not resolved. The CDR3 is 13 residues long. Germline CDR1 SEHNR, CDR2 FQNEAQ (reference sequence). Trimming shortened V by 5 bases and J by 6 bases, and 8 bases separated the two germline ends. The CDR3 DNA sequence: TGTGCCAGCAGCCCTGCGGCTAATTCACCCCTCCACTTT. Translation gives CASSPAANSPLHF.

There are a few counts of this clone. The rearrangement joins TRBV5-4 to TRBJ1-2; tentatively, D is TRBD1 (5 bases). Trimming stripped 4 bases from V and 3 bases from J, with 7 bases between. Germline CDR1 and CDR2: SGHNT and YYREEE (reference sequence). The CDR3 runs to 12 residues. The CDR3 DNA is TGTGCCAGCAGCAAACAGGACTATGGCTACACCTTC. Its translation: CASSKQDYGYTF.

This sequence joins TRBV19 and TRBJ1-1; D unclear. The V gene's germline CDR1 is LNHDA and CDR2 SQIVND (reference sequence). The CDR3 totals 12 residues. Trimming cost V 3 bases and J 9 bases, with 11 bases left between them. CDR3 sequence reads: CASSIVAGKAFF. In nucleotides, the CDR3 is TGTGCCAGTAGTATTGTGGCAGGCAAAGCTTTCTTT.

In the case of this clone: This sample also contains other DNA sequences that code for the same CDR3. The genes are TRBV11-2 and TRBJ2-2; 11 bases fit TRBD1. Trimming at V came to 5 bases and at J to 6 bases, leaving 8 bases not matched to a gene. Germline V gene data show CDR1 as SGHAT and CDR2 as FQNNGV. The length of the CDR3 is 16 residues. CDR3: CASSLGGTGGAGELFF. The CDR3 DNA is TGTGCCAGCAGCCTAGGCGGGACAGGGGGGGCCGGGGAGCTGTTTTTT.

The V and J genes are TRBV5-1 and TRBJ2-3; D not certain. V was trimmed by 4 bases and J by 3 bases, leaving 6 bases between them. There are 12 residues in the CDR3. Germline V gene lookup returns CDR1 SGHRS and CDR2 YFSETQ. The CDR3 bases are TGCGCCAGCAGCACCAGTACAGATACGCAGTATTTT. It codes for CASSTSTDTQYF. The full variable domain, completed using reference TRBV5-1 and TRBJ2-3, is KAGVTQTPRYLIKTRGQQVTLSCSPISGHRSVSWYQQTPGQGLQFLFEYFSETQRNKGNFPGRFSGRQFSNSRSEMNVSTLELGDSALYLCASSTSTDTQYFGPGTRLTVL.

The chain joins TRBV6-5 to TRBJ2-7; the D gene is possibly TRBD1 (6 bases). Germline V gene data show CDR1 as MNHEY and CDR2 as SVGAGI. The CDR3 covers 15 residues. V dropped 2 bases and J dropped 3 bases, with 14 bases sitting between them. Here the CDR3 reads CASSYGQTLNYEQYF. The CDR3 nucleotides read TGTGCCAGCAGTTACGGACAGACCCTAAACTACGAGCAGTACTTC.

The chain recombines TRBV7-2 with TRBJ2-2; 7 bases agree with TRBD1. CDR3 length: 17 amino acids. The germline V gene has CDR1 SGHTA and CDR2 FQGNSA. Trimming removed 5 bases from V and 2 bases from J; junction bases left unmatched: 11. The CDR3 region has the DNA TGTGCCAGCAGCCACCTGTTCAGGGGGACCAACACCGGGGAGCTGTTTTTT. It specifies CASSHLFRGTNTGELFF.

The chain couples TRBV11-2 to TRBJ2-2, with TRBD2 as a possible D gene (6 bases). The CDR3 loop spans 16 amino acids. The germline gives CDR1 SGHAT, CDR2 FQNNGV. Trimming took off 1 base at V and 6 bases at J, with 15 bases between the two ends. The CDR3 loop reads CASSLVAGGKAGELFF. CDR3 coding DNA: TGTGCCAGCAGCTTAGTCGCCGGGGGAAAGGCCGGGGAGCTGTTTTTT.

The chain couples TRBV27 to TRBJ2-2; 10 bases agree with TRBD2. The V and J ends lost 6 bases and 6 bases, in that order; junction bases with no gene match: 10. CDR3 length: 16 amino acids. Germline-derived CDR1 and CDR2 are MNHEY and SMNVEV (reference sequence). The CDR3 spells CASREYTSGVAGELFF. The CDR3 bases are TGTGCCAGCAGGGAATATACTAGCGGGGTAGCCGGGGAGCTGTTTTTT.

In nucleotides, the CDR3 is TGTGCCAGCAGTCACAAGGGGGCTGGGGCCAACGTCCTGACTTTC. Translation gives CASSHKGAGANVLTF. The chain has TRBV6-6 and TRBJ2-6; D perhaps matches TRBD1 (6 bases). The CDR3 spans 15 residues. Looked up from germline, CDR1 is MNHNY and CDR2 is SVGAGI (reference sequence). Between the trimmed V and J ends, which lost 5 bases and 2 bases, there was a span of 10 bases.

This clone was seen once. This chain uses TRBV19 with TRBJ1-4; perhaps TRBD1 as D (5 bases). The V and J ends lost 8 bases and 1 base respectively, with 14 bases between them. Germline V CDR1 and CDR2: LNHDA, SQIVND (reference sequence). The CDR3 spans 15 residues. The CDR3 here is CASGRGSGTNEKLFF. CDR3 sequence (DNA): TGTGCCAGTGGGAGGGGATCCGGAACTAATGAAAAACTGTTTTTT.

The gene calls are TRBV24-1 and TRBJ1-1, with 7 bases lining up with TRBD1. The CDR3 extends over 14 amino acids. Germline V gene sequence: CDR1 KGHDR, CDR2 SFDVKD. With 5 bases clipped from V and 0 bases from J, the junction kept 2 bases outside the gene matches. CDR3 sequence reads: CATSATGVNTEAFF. The CDR3 DNA is TGTGCCACCAGTGCTACAGGGGTGAACACTGAAGCTTTCTTT.

Only one count was recorded for this clone. V usage is TRBV5-8 and J usage is TRBJ2-1, with 12 nucleotides matching TRBD2. V gave up 4 bases and J gave up 8 bases; unmatched junction bases: 10. In germline, CDR1 is SGHTS, CDR2 YDEGEE. The CDR3 spans 16 residues. The CDR3 DNA sequence: TGTGCCAGCAGCCCACTAGCGGGGGGCGTTCGGGATGAGCAGTTCTTC. This codes for CASSPLAGGVRDEQFF. Together with reference TRBV5-8 and TRBJ2-1, the CDR3 gives the full variable domain: EAGVTQSPTHLIKTRGQQATLRCSPISGHTSVYWYQQALGLGLQFLLWYDEGEERNRGNFPPRFSGRQFPNYSSELNVNALELEDSALYLCASSPLAGGVRDEQFFGPGTRLTVL.

This chain uses TRBV7-8 with TRBJ1-5; D gene uncertain. CDR1 is SGHVS, CDR2 FQNEAQ, per germline. The germline V and J ends were trimmed by 2 bases and 0 bases, with 8 bases remaining between them. The CDR3 consists of 15 residues. The CDR3 DNA is TGTGCCAGCAGCTTATGGCGGGATAGCAATCAGCCCCAGCATTTT. Protein sequence: CASSLWRDSNQPQHF.

The chain is built from TRBV6-5 and TRBJ1-2; maybe TRBD1 (5 bases). The V end was cut by 6 bases, the J end by 8 bases, with 16 bases between. The germline CDR1 and CDR2 sequences are MNHEY and SVGAGI. The CDR3 sequence is 13 residues long. The CDR3 region is CASRNGGAGGYTF. The CDR3 DNA follows: TGTGCCAGCAGAAACGGCGGGGCGGGCGGCTACACCTTC.

This clone was recorded a few times. The chain employs TRBV3-1 (or the pseudogene TRBV3-2) and TRBJ2-1, with 7 bases identical to TRBD1. The CDR3 consists of 14 residues. Trimming at V came to 1 base and at J to 9 bases, leaving 6 bases not matched to a gene. Germline values: CDR1 LGHDT, CDR2 YNNKEL (reference sequence). The CDR3 DNA reads as TGTGCCAGCAGCCAAGCGACAGGGCAATTTGAGCAGTTCTTC. Translated: CASSQATGQFEQFF.

The genes are TRBV2 and TRBJ2-7; the match to TRBD1 covers 8 bases. The junction had 16 bases not matched to a gene; V was cut back by 4 bases and J by 2 bases. The CDR3 loop spans 18 amino acids. CDR1 is SNHLY and CDR2 is FYNNEI in the germline V gene. The DNA for the CDR3 is TGTGCCAGCAGTGTAGGGAAGGAGACAGGGGCAATAACCTACGAGCAGTACTTC. Translation: CASSVGKETGAITYEQYF.

The chain joins TRBV18 to TRBJ1-1, with D possibly matching TRBD1 (5 bases). The CDR3 sequence is 15 residues long. Trimming cost V 0 bases and J 1 base, with 9 bases left between them. CDR1 is KGHSH, CDR2 LQKENI, per germline. The DNA for the CDR3 is TGTGCCAGCTCACCACCAAGGGGTGGGAACACTGAAGCTTTCTTT. Residues: CASSPPRGGNTEAFF.

This chain links TRBV5-1 with TRBJ2-1, with 11 bases aligning to TRBD2. This CDR3 has 16 residues. V shed 2 bases and J 6 bases; nucleotides not matched to a gene: 7. In germline, CDR1 is SGHRS, CDR2 YFSETQ. CDR3 nucleotide sequence: TGCGCCAGCAGCTTTTCGCTAGCGGGGGGAGTCAATGAGCAGTTCTTC. Translating it yields CASSFSLAGGVNEQFF.

V usage is TRBV5-4 and J usage is TRBJ2-3, with TRBD1 matching over 8 bases. The germline V gene has CDR1 SGHNT and CDR2 YYREEE (reference sequence). Germline trimming cut 0 bases from V and 1 base from J; bases unmatched to any gene: 4. The CDR3 runs 16 residues. The CDR3 spells CASSLVGTGRTDTQYF. The CDR3 coding sequence is TGTGCCAGCAGCTTGGTCGGGACAGGACGCACAGATACGCAGTATTTT.

The V call is TRBV7-8, the J call TRBJ1-5; D gene ambiguous. V was pared by 5 bases and J by 3 bases, with 8 bases between. This CDR3 has 13 amino acids. The germline V gene encodes CDR1 SGHVS and CDR2 FQNEAQ. The CDR3: CASSRDTNQPQHF. The CDR3 DNA reads as TGTGCCAGCAGCCGCGACACCAATCAGCCCCAGCATTTT.

This clone was picked up a small number of times. This chain links TRBV20-1 with TRBJ1-6, with 10 positions matching TRBD1. Germline V gene lookup returns CDR1 DFQATT and CDR2 SNEGSKA (reference sequence). V was clipped by 3 bases and J by 10 bases; unmatched bases: 6. This CDR3 has 14 amino acids. DNA of the CDR3: TGCAGTGCTAGTCCGGGACAGGGGAAGTCACCCCTCCACTTT. It specifies CSASPGQGKSPLHF.